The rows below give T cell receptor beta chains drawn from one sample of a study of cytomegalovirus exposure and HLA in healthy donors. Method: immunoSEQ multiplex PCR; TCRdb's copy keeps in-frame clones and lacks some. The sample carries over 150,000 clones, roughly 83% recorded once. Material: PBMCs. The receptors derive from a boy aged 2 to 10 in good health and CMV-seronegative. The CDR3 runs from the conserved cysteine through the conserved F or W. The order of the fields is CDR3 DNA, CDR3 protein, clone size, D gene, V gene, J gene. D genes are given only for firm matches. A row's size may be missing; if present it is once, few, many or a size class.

DNA: TGTGCCAGCAGTTCAACAGGGAGCTCTGGAAACACCATATATTTT
CDR3: CASSSTGSSGNTIYF
size: -
D: -
V: TRBV6-5
J: TRBJ1-3

DNA: TGTGCCAGCTCACGAATTCCCTCGAGGGGCGGGACTCTCTACGAGCAGTACTTC
CDR3: CASSRIPSRGGTLYEQYF
size: -
D: -
V: TRBV18
J: TRBJ2-7

DNA: TGTGCCAGCAGCAGGGATAAGAACACTGAAGCTTTCTTT
CDR3: CASSRDKNTEAFF
size: -
D: -
V: TRBV2
J: TRBJ1-1

DNA: TGTGCCAGCAGCCATACTATCCCACCCCACCACGAGCAGTACTTC
CDR3: CASSHTIPPHHEQYF
size: -
D: -
V: TRBV7-6
J: TRBJ2-7

DNA: TGTGCCTGGAGTGTAAACAGCCCAGGATACGAGCAGTACTTC
CDR3: CAWSVNSPGYEQYF
size: -
D: -
V: TRBV30
J: TRBJ2-7

DNA: TGTGCTAGCAGCTTAGCTAGCGGGGAGTACAATGAGCAGTTCTTC
CDR3: CASSLASGEYNEQFF
size: -
D: TRBD2
V: TRBV7-7
J: TRBJ2-1

DNA: TGTGCCAGCAGTGAACAGGGGGAAGACACTGAAGCTTTCTTT
CDR3: CASSEQGEDTEAFF
size: -
D: TRBD1
V: TRBV25-1
J: TRBJ1-1

DNA: TGTGCCAGCAGCTTGCCCTGGGGCAGCTCCTACAATGAGCAGTTCTTC
CDR3: CASSLPWGSSYNEQFF
size: -
D: -
V: TRBV5-6
J: TRBJ2-1

DNA: TGTGCCAGCAGCCCCCAACTAGCAGGGACTTACAATGAGCAGTTCTTC
CDR3: CASSPQLAGTYNEQFF
size: -
D: -
V: TRBV11-1
J: TRBJ2-1

DNA: TGTGCCAGCAGCTTAGCGCCTCCGGACAGGTACAATGAGCAGTTCTTC
CDR3: CASSLAPPDRYNEQFF
size: -
D: TRBD1
V: TRBV7-2
J: TRBJ2-1

DNA: TGTGCCAGTAGTATGGGCGGGGAGGGAAACTACACCTTC
CDR3: CASSMGGEGNYTF
size: -
D: -
V: TRBV19
J: TRBJ1-2

DNA: TGTGCCAGTAACAGGGGACAGGGTTTTTCCTCTAACTATGGCTACACCTTC
CDR3: CASNRGQGFSSNYGYTF
size: -
D: TRBD1
V: TRBV19
J: TRBJ1-2

DNA: TGTGCCATCAGTGAACTACCCACAGATACGCAGTATTTT
CDR3: CAISELPTDTQYF
size: -
D: -
V: TRBV10-3
J: TRBJ2-3

DNA: TGTGCCTGGAGTTCGGGACAGGGACGCAATGAGCAGTTCTTC
CDR3: CAWSSGQGRNEQFF
size: -
D: TRBD1
V: TRBV30
J: TRBJ2-1

DNA: TGCGCCAGCAGCCAGCGTTTAGGCGGGGGGGGAACAGATACGCAGTATTTT
CDR3: CASSQRLGGGGTDTQYF
size: -
D: TRBD2
V: TRBV4-1
J: TRBJ2-3

DNA: TGTGCCAGCAGCTTAGGGGGAGGGGGGGATGGAAACACCATATATTTT
CDR3: CASSLGGGGDGNTIYF
size: -
D: -
V: TRBV7-2
J: TRBJ1-3

DNA: TGTGCCAGCAGCCCGGCCCGTCTCGGGTCCTACAATGAGCAGTTCTTC
CDR3: CASSPARLGSYNEQFF
size: -
D: -
V: TRBV5-6
J: TRBJ2-1

DNA: TGTGCCAGCAGCGACAACAGTCAGCCCCAGCATTTT
CDR3: CASSDNSQPQHF
size: once
D: -
V: TRBV5-5
J: TRBJ1-5

DNA: TGTGCCAGTAGTATAGGCGAGACTAGCGGGACCAATGAGCAGTTCTTC
CDR3: CASSIGETSGTNEQFF
size: -
D: TRBD2
V: TRBV19
J: TRBJ2-1

DNA: TGTGCCAGCAGCTTAGCGTCCATAACTAGCGGGAGGGCCGGTAATGAGCAGTTCTTC
CDR3: CASSLASITSGRAGNEQFF
size: -
D: TRBD2
V: TRBV7-2
J: TRBJ2-1

DNA: TGTGCCAGCAGCTCCACACAGGGGGCGAGTACTGAAGCTTTCTTT
CDR3: CASSSTQGASTEAFF
size: -
D: TRBD1
V: TRBV5-5
J: TRBJ1-1

DNA: TGTGCCAGCAGCTTAGGATTGACGGGAGTGACCGGGGAGCTGTTTTTT
CDR3: CASSLGLTGVTGELFF
size: -
D: -
V: TRBV11-2
J: TRBJ2-2

DNA: TGTGCCAGCAGCTCGGACAGGGGGTCTCAAGATACGCAGTATTTT
CDR3: CASSSDRGSQDTQYF
size: -
D: TRBD1
V: TRBV11-2
J: TRBJ2-3

DNA: TGCAGCGTTGCAACAGGGAAAACAGATACGCAGTATTTT
CDR3: CSVATGKTDTQYF
size: -
D: -
V: TRBV29-1
J: TRBJ2-3

DNA: TGCGCCAGCAGCTTGGCCGTGAGCGGGGGGCGAGATACGCAGTATTTT
CDR3: CASSLAVSGGRDTQYF
size: once
D: TRBD2
V: TRBV5-1
J: TRBJ2-3

DNA: TGTGCCAGCAGCCAGGACAGCCATAGCAATCAGCCCCAGCATTTT
CDR3: CASSQDSHSNQPQHF
size: -
D: -
V: TRBV11-3
J: TRBJ1-5